What follows describes a single T cell receptor (beta chain). The target antigen is unknown. Sorting of CD4+ naive, central memory, regulatory and stem cell-like memory cells was performed via CD45RO/CCR7/CD25/CD127/CD95/CD27. This record belongs to a study of beta chain features in type 1 diabetes. Study-level results: Type 1 diabetes patients showed fewer insertions and more deletions at VDJ junctions. A cDNA-based sequencing approach could over-represent cells with high TCR expression. TCRB CDR3s from Type 1 diabetes patients were moderately but significantly shorter in all four CD4+ subsets.

The isolated RNA, all of it, was reverse transcribed, so expressed TCRB transcripts were what got sequenced. Libraries were prepared by immunoSEQ multiplex PCR; TCRdb keeps only in-frame clonotypes and omits some of them. This sample yields about 700,000 clones, of which 13% are seen a single time; less than 0.025% belongs to the top ten. Sequenced input: naive CD4+ T cells from blood. This sequence originates from a man between 18 and 35 years old with type 1 diabetes.

The DNA for the CDR3 is TGTGCCAGCAGCCTGCCGGGACCCGGGGAGCTGTTTTTT. Translating it yields CASSLPGPGELFF. V usage is TRBV5-6 and J usage is TRBJ2-2; perhaps D is TRBD1 or TRBD2 (5 bases each). The ends were cut back, 4 bases at V and 6 bases at J, with 10 bases in the middle. Germline values: CDR1 SGHDT, CDR2 YYEEEE. The CDR3 consists of 13 residues.